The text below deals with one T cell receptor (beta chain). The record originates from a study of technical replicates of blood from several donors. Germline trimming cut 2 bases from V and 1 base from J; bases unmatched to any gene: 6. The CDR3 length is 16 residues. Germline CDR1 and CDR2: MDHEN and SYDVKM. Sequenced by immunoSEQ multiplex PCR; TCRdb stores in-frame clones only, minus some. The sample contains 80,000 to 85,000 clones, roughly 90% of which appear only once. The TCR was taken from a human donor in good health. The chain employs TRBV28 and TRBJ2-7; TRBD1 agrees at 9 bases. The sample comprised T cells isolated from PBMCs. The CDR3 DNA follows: TGTGCCAGCAGTTTACGGACAGGGGTTGTTTCCTACGAGCAGTACTTC. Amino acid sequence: CASSLRTGVVSYEQYF. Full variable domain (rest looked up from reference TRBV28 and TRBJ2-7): DVKVTQSSRYLVKRTGEKVFLECVQDMDHENMFWYRQDPGLGLRLIYFSYDVKMKEKGDIPEGYSVSREKKERFSLILESASTNQTSMYLCASSLRTGVVSYEQYFGPGTRLTVT.